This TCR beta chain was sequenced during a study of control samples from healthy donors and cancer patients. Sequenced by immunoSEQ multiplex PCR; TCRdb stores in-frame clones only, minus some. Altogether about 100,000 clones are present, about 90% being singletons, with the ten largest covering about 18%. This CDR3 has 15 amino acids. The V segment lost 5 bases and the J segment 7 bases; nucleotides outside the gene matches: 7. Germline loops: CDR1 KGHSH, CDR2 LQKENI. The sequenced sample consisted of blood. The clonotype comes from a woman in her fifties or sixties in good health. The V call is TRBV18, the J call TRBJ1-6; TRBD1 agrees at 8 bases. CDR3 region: CASSLDRGRNSPLHF. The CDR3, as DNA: TGTGCCAGCTCATTAGACAGGGGAAGGAATTCACCCCTCCACTTT.